The 7 T cell receptor beta chains reported below all come from one sample, sequenced in a study of CD8 T cells in ankylosing spondylitis. TCRdb re-analysed the 5' RACE reads in MiXCR, keeping a single row per CDR3 protein. The sample holds fewer than 400,000 distinct CDR3 sequences, approximately 14% seen once. The sample was blood, either unsorted or a sorted T cell fraction (not recorded which). The receptors come from a male donor with ankylosing spondylitis or in good health (not recorded which).

This clonotype has a handful of counts. This chain links TRBV11-2 with TRBJ2-2, with D possibly being TRBD1 or TRBD2 (6 bases each). The CDR3 sequence is 17 residues long. Germline V gives CDR1 SGHAT, CDR2 FQNNGV. The germline V and J ends were trimmed by 4 bases and 1 base, with 16 bases remaining between them. CDR3 in amino acids: CASSWPSKGGNTGELFF. The CDR3 DNA reads TGTGCCAGCAGCTGGCCCTCCAAGGGGGGGAACACCGGGGAGCTGTTTTTT.

The V gene is TRBV3-1, the J gene TRBJ2-7; 7 positions match TRBD2. The trim removed 0 bases at V and 5 bases at J, leaving 4 bases unmatched. The germline V gene encodes CDR1 LGHDT and CDR2 YNNKEL (reference sequence). The CDR3 sequence is 14 residues long. The CDR3 is CASSQDWGGNEQYF. In nucleotides, the CDR3 is TGTGCCAGCAGCCAAGACTGGGGGGGGAACGAGCAGTACTTC.

The DNA for the CDR3 is TGTGCCAGCAGCTTAGGGGGAGGGGTCAATCAGCCCCAGCATTTT. It specifies CASSLGGGVNQPQHF. The chain links TRBV7-2 to TRBJ1-5; maybe TRBD1 (5 bases). With 1 base removed from V and 3 bases from J, the gap between germline ends came to 10 bases. Germline lookup yields CDR1 SGHTA and CDR2 FQGNSA. CDR3 size: 15 residues. The full variable domain, with the rest looked up from reference TRBV7-2 and TRBJ1-5, is GAGVSQSPSNKVTEKGKDVELRCDPISGHTALYWYRQSLGQGLEFLIYFQGNSAPDKSGLPSDRFSAERTGGSVSTLTIQRTQQEDSAVYLCASSLGGGVNQPQHFGDGTRLSIL.

CDR3 sequence reads: CASSSRQGEETQYF. CDR3 coding DNA: TGCGCCAGCAGCTCACGACAAGGGGAAGAGACCCAGTACTTC. This chain uses TRBV5-1 with TRBJ2-5, with D possibly being TRBD1 (5 bases). CDR3 length equals 14 residues. Per germline, CDR1 SGHRS and CDR2 YFSETQ. V was clipped by 3 bases and J by 3 bases, with 12 bases between them. Full variable domain (remainder filled in from reference TRBV5-1 and TRBJ2-5): KAGVTQTPRYLIKTRGQQVTLSCSPISGHRSVSWYQQTPGQGLQFLFEYFSETQRNKGNFPGRFSGRQFSNSRSEMNVSTLELGDSALYLCASSSRQGEETQYFGPGTRLLVL.

This clonotype was detected ten times or more. CDR3: CASSLSAYGYTF. In DNA, the CDR3 is TGTGCCAGCAGCTTAAGTGCCTATGGCTACACCTTC. The gene calls are TRBV7-2 and TRBJ1-2; D is unclear. Looked up from germline, CDR1 is SGHTA and CDR2 is FQGNSA. The CDR3 length is 12 residues. With 2 bases removed from V and 4 bases from J, the gap between germline ends came to 5 bases.

The rearrangement uses TRBV7-9 and TRBJ2-2; no firm D call. The CDR3 covers 16 residues. CDR1 is SEHNR, CDR2 FQNEAQ, per germline (reference sequence). With 2 bases removed from V and 0 bases from J, the gap between germline ends came to 10 bases. As DNA, the CDR3 is TGTGCCAGCAGCTTAAGAGTCCCGACGAACACCGGGGAGCTGTTTTTT. Translating gives CASSLRVPTNTGELFF.

The chain carries TRBV3-1 and TRBJ2-7; D ambiguous. The CDR3 is made up of 12 amino acids. The germline V and J ends were trimmed by 0 bases and 5 bases, with 5 bases remaining between them. Looked up from germline, CDR1 is LGHDT and CDR2 is YNNKEL (reference sequence). This CDR3 reads CASSQDRNEQYF. The CDR3 DNA is TGTGCCAGCAGCCAAGATCGCAACGAGCAGTACTTC.